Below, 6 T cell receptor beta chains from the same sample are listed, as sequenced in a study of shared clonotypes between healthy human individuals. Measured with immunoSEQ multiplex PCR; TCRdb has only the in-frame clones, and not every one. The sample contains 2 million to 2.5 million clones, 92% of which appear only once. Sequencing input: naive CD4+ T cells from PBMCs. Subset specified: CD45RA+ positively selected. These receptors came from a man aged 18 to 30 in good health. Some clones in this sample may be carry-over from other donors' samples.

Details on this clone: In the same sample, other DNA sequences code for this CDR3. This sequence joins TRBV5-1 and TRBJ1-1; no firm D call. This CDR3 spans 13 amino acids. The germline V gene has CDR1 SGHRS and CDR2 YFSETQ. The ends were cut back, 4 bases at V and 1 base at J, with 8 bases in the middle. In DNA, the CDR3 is TGCGCCAGCAGCCTGGGTGAGAACACTGAAGCTTTCTTT. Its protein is CASSLGENTEAFF.

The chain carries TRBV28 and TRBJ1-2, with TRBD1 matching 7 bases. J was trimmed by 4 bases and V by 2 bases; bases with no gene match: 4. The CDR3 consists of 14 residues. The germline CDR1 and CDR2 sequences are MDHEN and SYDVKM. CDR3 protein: CASSLGQEFYGYTF. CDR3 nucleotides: TGTGCCAGCAGTTTAGGACAGGAGTTCTATGGCTACACCTTC.

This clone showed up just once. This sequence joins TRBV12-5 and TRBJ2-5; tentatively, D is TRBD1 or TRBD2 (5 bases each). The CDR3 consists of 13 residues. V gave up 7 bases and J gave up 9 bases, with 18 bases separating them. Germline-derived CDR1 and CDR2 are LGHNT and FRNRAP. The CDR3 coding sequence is TGTGCTAGTGCCCGGTGGGGACCGTGGGCCCAGTACTTC. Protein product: CASARWGPWAQYF.

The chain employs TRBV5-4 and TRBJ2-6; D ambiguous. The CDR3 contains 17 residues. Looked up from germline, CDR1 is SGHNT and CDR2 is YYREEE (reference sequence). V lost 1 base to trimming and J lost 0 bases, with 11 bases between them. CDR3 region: CASSLFGRDSGANVLTF. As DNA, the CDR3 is TGTGCCAGCAGCTTGTTCGGGCGAGACTCTGGGGCCAACGTCCTGACTTTC.

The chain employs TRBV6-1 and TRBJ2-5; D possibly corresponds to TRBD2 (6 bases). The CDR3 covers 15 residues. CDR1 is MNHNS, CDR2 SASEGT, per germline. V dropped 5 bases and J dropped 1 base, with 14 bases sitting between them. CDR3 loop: CASSRGLALQETQYF. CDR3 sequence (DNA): TGTGCCAGCAGTAGGGGCCTAGCGCTCCAAGAGACCCAGTACTTC.

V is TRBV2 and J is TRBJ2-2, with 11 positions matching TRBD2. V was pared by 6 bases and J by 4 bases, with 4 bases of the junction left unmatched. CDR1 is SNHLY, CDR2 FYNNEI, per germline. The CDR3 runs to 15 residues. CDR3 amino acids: CASSMGLAATGELFF. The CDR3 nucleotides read TGTGCCAGCAGCATGGGACTAGCGGCCACCGGGGAGCTGTTTTTT.